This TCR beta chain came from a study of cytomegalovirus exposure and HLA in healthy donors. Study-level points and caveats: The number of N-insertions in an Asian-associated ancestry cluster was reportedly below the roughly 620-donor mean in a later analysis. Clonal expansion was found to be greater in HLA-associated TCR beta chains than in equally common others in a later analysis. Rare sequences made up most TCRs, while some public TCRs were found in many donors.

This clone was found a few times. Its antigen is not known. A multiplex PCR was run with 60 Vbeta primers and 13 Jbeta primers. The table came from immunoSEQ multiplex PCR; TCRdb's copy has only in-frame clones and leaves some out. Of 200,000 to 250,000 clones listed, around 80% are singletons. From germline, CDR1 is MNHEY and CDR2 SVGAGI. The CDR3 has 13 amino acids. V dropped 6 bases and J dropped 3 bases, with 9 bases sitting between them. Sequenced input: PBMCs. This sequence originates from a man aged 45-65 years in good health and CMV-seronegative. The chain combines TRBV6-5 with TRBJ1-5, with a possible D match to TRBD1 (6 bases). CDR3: CASRRDTNQPQHF. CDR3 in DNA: TGTGCCAGCAGACGGGACACCAATCAGCCCCAGCATTTT.